Below, 28 T cell receptor beta chains from the same sample are listed, as sequenced in a study of OX40 agonist ivuxolimab in advanced cancers. Sequencing used immunoSEQ multiplex PCR; TCRdb keeps in-frame clones, though not all of them. The sample holds tens of thousands of clones, about 80% seen once. This specimen consisted of CD4+ or CD8+ T cells sorted from blood, obtained in a trial of the OX40 agonist ivuxolimab. The source is an adult with an advanced solid tumor such as melanoma, head and neck, liver or kidney cancer.

The J gene is TRBJ1-1, the V gene TRBV9; D uncertain. Per germline, CDR1 SGDLS and CDR2 YYNGEE. Trimming removed 1 base at V and 0 bases at J, with 22 bases between. This CDR3 is 19 amino acids long. This CDR3 reads CASSVTELSPIYMNTEAFF. In DNA form, the CDR3 reads TGTGCCAGCAGCGTAACCGAACTTTCGCCCATCTACATGAACACTGAAGCTTTCTTT.

The rearrangement links TRBV7-9 to TRBJ2-2, with a weak D call TRBD2 (6 bases). With 1 base removed from V and 11 bases from J, the gap between germline ends came to 14 bases. CDR1 and CDR2 (germline): SEHNR, FQNEAQ (reference sequence). The CDR3 totals 14 residues. The CDR3, as DNA: TGTGCCAGCAGCTTAGGTTTGGACTACTCCGAGCTGTTTTTT. Its protein is CASSLGLDYSELFF.

The V call is TRBV5-4, the J call TRBJ2-1; D perhaps matches TRBD1 (6 bases). V dropped 3 bases and J dropped 7 bases, with 14 bases sitting between them. The germline gives CDR1 SGHNT, CDR2 YYREEE (reference sequence). There are 14 residues in the CDR3. The CDR3: CASSSSTGTNEQFF. The CDR3 coding sequence is TGTGCCAGCAGCTCGTCGACAGGTACAAATGAGCAGTTCTTC.

V usage is TRBV5-4 and J usage is TRBJ1-2, with D perhaps TRBD1 (5 bases). The CDR3 runs to 13 residues. The germline V and J ends were trimmed by 4 bases and 5 bases, with 12 bases remaining between them. CDR1 and CDR2 (germline): SGHNT, YYREEE (reference sequence). Written as DNA, the CDR3 is TGTGCCAGCAGCCCCGACAGAAATTATGGCTACACCTTC. Amino acids: CASSPDRNYGYTF.

The chain carries TRBV19 and TRBJ1-1; no firm D call. The germline V and J ends were trimmed by 2 bases and 1 base, with 5 bases remaining between them. The CDR3 contains 13 residues. Germline V gene data show CDR1 as LNHDA and CDR2 as SQIVND (reference sequence). For the CDR3, the DNA is TGTGCCAGTAGTATACGGAAGAACACTGAAGCTTTCTTT. Its protein is CASSIRKNTEAFF.

The chain is built from TRBV28 and TRBJ2-5; possibly TRBD2 for D (5 bases). The DNA end is a closer match to TRBJ2-7, so the J assignment may be wrong. This CDR3 is built from 14 residues. CDR1 MDHEN and CDR2 SYDVKM come from the germline V gene. CDR3 in amino acids: CASSLGGLTYEQYF. The CDR3 region has the DNA TGTGCCAGCAGTTTAGGCGGGTTGACCTACGAGCAGTACTTC.

This clone was observed a single time. The chain combines TRBV23-1 with TRBJ1-2; 8 bases agree with TRBD1. TRBV23-1 is flagged as an ORF with uncertain function. This CDR3 spans 16 amino acids. V dropped 3 bases and J dropped 5; count of bases not matched to a gene: 11. This CDR3 is CASSHSTWDRFYGYTF. In DNA form, the CDR3 reads TGCGCCAGCAGTCATTCAACGTGGGACAGGTTTTATGGCTACACCTTC.

J is TRBJ1-4 and V is TRBV19; D gene uncertain. Trimming removed 1 base at V and 8 bases at J, with 8 bases between. CDR1 and CDR2 (germline): LNHDA, SQIVND (reference sequence). The length of the CDR3 is 13 residues. CDR3 DNA: TGTGCCAGTAGTATAGGAGCCCGAGAAAAACTGTTTTTT. Translating gives CASSIGAREKLFF.

This clone is a singleton in its sample. This sequence joins TRBV7-2 and TRBJ1-6; D is unresolved. CDR3 size: 17 residues. V was clipped by 6 bases and J by 2 bases, with 17 bases between them. Germline CDR1 SGHTA, CDR2 FQGNSA. The chain's CDR3 is CASSLAIGSTYNSPLHF. The CDR3 nucleotides read TGTGCCAGCAGTCTAGCAATAGGGTCAACCTATAATTCACCCCTCCACTTT.

This chain joins TRBV19 and TRBJ1-1; 7 bases match TRBD1. With V trimmed by 10 bases and J by 0 bases, 8 bases remained unmatched. Germline values: CDR1 LNHDA, CDR2 SQIVND (reference sequence). The CDR3 sequence is 14 residues long. The CDR3 nucleotides are TGTGCCACGTCAGACAGGGCCATGAACACTGAAGCTTTCTTT. Protein product: CATSDRAMNTEAFF.

As DNA, the CDR3 is TGTGCCAGCAAACCCCGATCAGCGGGAGTGGGGGAGACCCAGTACTTC. This encodes CASKPRSAGVGETQYF. The chain has TRBV7-6 and TRBJ2-5; 8 nucleotides line up with TRBD2. The germline gives CDR1 SGHVS, CDR2 FNYEAQ. Trimming at V came to 7 bases and at J to 5 bases, leaving 15 bases not matched to a gene. The CDR3 is made up of 16 amino acids.

The rearrangement uses TRBV19 and TRBJ1-5; 8 bases are a match to TRBD1. The V gene end was trimmed by 8 bases and the J gene end by 3 bases; junction bases not matched to a gene: 6. From germline, CDR1 is LNHDA and CDR2 SQIVND (reference sequence). The CDR3 loop spans 14 amino acids. The CDR3 here is CASGNRGFNQPQHF. In DNA form, the CDR3 reads TGTGCCAGTGGTAACAGGGGGTTCAATCAGCCCCAGCATTTT. The whole variable domain, remainder taken from reference TRBV19 and TRBJ1-5, is DGGITQSPKYLFRKEGQNVTLSCEQNLNHDAMYWYRQDPGQGLRLIYYSQIVNDFQKGDIAEGYSVSREKKESFPLTVTSAQKNPTAFYLCASGNRGFNQPQHFGDGTRLSIL.

This clone was observed a few times. The CDR3 DNA reads TGTGCCACCAGCAGAGAGGGGGCAGCGAACAAAAATGAAAAACTGTTTTTT. Protein product: CATSREGAANKNEKLFF. The chain links TRBV15 to TRBJ1-4, with a tentative D call TRBD1 (6 bases). Germline-derived CDR1 and CDR2 are LNHNV and YYDKDF (reference sequence). The length of the CDR3 is 17 residues. The germline V and J ends were trimmed by 0 bases and 5 bases, with 16 bases remaining between them. The entire variable domain, with the rest obtained from reference TRBV15 and TRBJ1-4, is as follows: DAMVIQNPRYQVTQFGKPVTLSCSQTLNHNVMYWYQQKSSQAPKLLFHYYDKDFNNEADTPDNFQSRRPNTSFCFLDIRSPGLGDTAMYLCATSREGAANKNEKLFFGSGTQLSVL.

For the CDR3, the DNA is TGTGCCAGCAGCTTGGGGGACTGGATCACAGATACGCAGTATTTT. It specifies CASSLGDWITDTQYF. This chain links TRBV5-5 with TRBJ2-3; maybe TRBD2 (6 bases). CDR1 is SGHKS and CDR2 is YYEKEE in the germline V gene (reference sequence). This CDR3 spans 15 amino acids. The V and J ends lost 0 bases and 2 bases respectively, with 10 bases between them. Full variable domain (rest looked up from reference TRBV5-5 and TRBJ2-3): DAGVTQSPTHLIKTRGQQVTLRCSPISGHKSVSWYQQVLGQGPQFIFQYYEKEERGRGNFPDRFSARQFPNYSSELNVNALLLGDSALYLCASSLGDWITDTQYFGPGTRLTVL.

This chain connects TRBV6-5 to TRBJ2-1; TRBD2 matches 8 bases. Germline CDR1 and CDR2: MNHEY and SVGAGI. CDR3 length: 16 residues. Trimming removed 0 bases from V and 9 bases from J; junction bases left unmatched: 10. The CDR3 here is CASSYSLSGRKGEQFF. CDR3 in DNA: TGTGCCAGCAGTTACTCCCTAAGCGGGAGAAAGGGTGAGCAGTTCTTC.

The chain is built from TRBV5-1 and TRBJ1-5; D unclear. This CDR3 has 14 amino acids. Trimming left V 0 bases short and J 4 bases short, with 8 bases between. Germline V gene lookup returns CDR1 SGHRS and CDR2 YFSETQ. Written as DNA, the CDR3 is TGCGCCAGCAGCTTGGACGGGATGAATCAGCCCCAGCATTTT. It is translated as CASSLDGMNQPQHF.

The chain is built from TRBV11-1 and TRBJ2-7, with 11 bases matching TRBD2. The germline V gene has CDR1 SGHAT and CDR2 FQDESV (reference sequence). With V trimmed by 2 bases and J by 2 bases, 2 bases remained unmatched. This CDR3 region has 15 residues. CDR3 amino acids: CASSLILAGAYEQYF. The CDR3 nucleotides read TGTGCCAGCAGCTTAATACTAGCGGGAGCCTACGAGCAGTACTTC.

V gene TRBV2 combines with J gene TRBJ1-4; D gene ambiguous. CDR1 is SNHLY, CDR2 FYNNEI, per germline. Trimming stripped 1 base from V and 12 bases from J, with 9 bases between. The CDR3 has 12 amino acids. The CDR3 bases are TGTGCCAGCAGTGAAGGCGGGGTGGAACTGTTTTTT. As protein: CASSEGGVELFF.

This sequence joins TRBV2 and TRBJ2-7; TRBD1 agrees at 9 bases. With 7 bases clipped from V and 2 bases from J, the junction kept 9 bases outside the gene matches. There are 15 residues in the CDR3. CDR1 and CDR2 (germline): SNHLY, FYNNEI. The CDR3, as DNA: TGTGCCAGCACTGGACAGGGGACGTCCACCTACGAGCAGTACTTC. Protein sequence: CASTGQGTSTYEQYF.

With respect to this clone: The same CDR3 also results from other DNA sequences found in this sample. V usage is TRBV7-6 and J usage is TRBJ1-3, with a possible D match to TRBD1 (5 bases). V was pared by 1 base and J by 1 base, with 11 bases between. CDR1 is SGHVS and CDR2 is FNYEAQ in the germline V gene. This CDR3 is built from 16 residues. DNA of the CDR3: TGTGCCAGCAGCTTAGGACGGACAACATCTGGAAACACCATATATTTT. This gives the protein CASSLGRTTSGNTIYF.

The rearrangement joins TRBV19 to TRBJ2-3; D is undetermined. The germline gives CDR1 LNHDA, CDR2 SQIVND (reference sequence). The CDR3 is 15 amino acids. With 1 base removed from V and 2 bases from J, the gap between germline ends came to 10 bases. The DNA of the CDR3 is TGTGCCAGTAGTATAGGGGGAAACCCCACAGATACGCAGTATTTT. Its protein is CASSIGGNPTDTQYF.

The chain is built from TRBV28 and TRBJ1-2; no firm D call. The CDR3 covers 14 residues. Germline CDR1 reads MDHEN; CDR2 reads SYDVKM. Trimming cost V 6 bases and J 4 bases, with 15 bases left between them. Here the CDR3 DNA reads TGTGCCAGCAGCCTACCGGGGATTACCTATGGCTACACCTTC. Residues: CASSLPGITYGYTF.

The genes are TRBV12-1 and TRBJ1-1; the table's D gene call, TRBD1, was not cross checked with the DNA. TRBV12-1 is shown as a pseudogene. CDR3 size: 19 residues. CDR3 sequence: CASSFIWDRPDPKNTEAFF. The CDR3, as DNA: TGTGCCAGCAGCTTTATCTGGGACAGGCCTGATCCAAAGAACACTGAAGCTTTCTTT.

The J gene is TRBJ1-2, the V gene TRBV6-5; 7 nucleotides align to TRBD1. V lost 2 bases to trimming and J lost 7 bases; unmatched junction nucleotides: 13. The CDR3 is 16 amino acids. From germline, CDR1 is MNHEY and CDR2 SVGAGI. CDR3 in amino acids: CASSYPFAGGKAGYTF. For the CDR3, the DNA is TGTGCCAGCAGTTACCCCTTCGCAGGGGGGAAGGCTGGCTACACCTTC.

CDR3 sequence reads: CSVEDPAGTGELFF. Written as DNA, the CDR3 is TGCAGCGTTGAGGACCCCGCGGGCACCGGGGAGCTGTTTTTT. The chain has TRBV29-1 and TRBJ2-2, with D possibly being TRBD2 (5 bases). V was clipped by 3 bases and J by 4 bases, with 12 bases between them. This CDR3 has 14 residues. CDR1 and CDR2 from the germline V gene are SQVTM and ANQGSEA.

This chain uses TRBV7-2 with TRBJ2-7, with 15 bases identical to TRBD2. CDR1 is SGHTA and CDR2 is FQGNSA in the germline V gene. The CDR3 runs 17 residues. Losses at the gene ends were 5 bases for V and 0 bases for J; bases not matched to a gene: 5. The CDR3 region is CASSPGTSGGPSYEQYF. The CDR3 DNA is TGTGCCAGCAGCCCCGGGACTAGCGGGGGGCCCTCCTACGAGCAGTACTTC.

J is TRBJ2-7 and V is TRBV21-1; the tabulated D call, TRBD2, remains unverified against the DNA. TRBV21-1 is reported as a pseudogene. This CDR3 is 21 amino acids long. This chain's CDR3 is CASSGRKGLAGGIPQCYEQYF. CDR3 nucleotides: TGTGCCAGCAGCGGGCGCAAGGGACTAGCGGGAGGGATCCCCCAATGCTACGAGCAGTACTTC.

The rearrangement joins TRBV19 to TRBJ1-1; D remains unclear. Germline values: CDR1 LNHDA, CDR2 SQIVND (reference sequence). Between the trimmed V and J ends, which lost 3 bases and 1 base, there was a span of 3 bases. The CDR3 is 12 amino acids. In nucleotides, the CDR3 is TGTGCCAGTAGTATCGGGAACACTGAAGCTTTCTTT. Protein sequence: CASSIGNTEAFF.